This TCR beta chain stems from a study of blood T cell repertoires in COVID-19. Across the whole study: The analysed material was cDNA or gDNA that came from T cells, B-cell-depleted T cells, or PBMCs.

J lost 6 bases, V lost 6 bases, and 6 bases had no gene match. Germline V gives CDR1 SQVTM, CDR2 ANQGSEA. The CDR3 runs to 14 residues. Participant-reported clinical history was the basis for cohort assignment. Each recovered donor of Cohort 3 presented with two negative PCRs, clearance, or symptom resolution. Original analysis: How many nucleated cells were present was estimated from reference gene primer amplification. Data came from immunoSEQ multiplex PCR; TCRdb stores just in-frame clones and leaves some out. The V and J calls and clone size were taken over from that table, and D and trimming were inferred from the DNA. The sample has about 400,000 clones, roughly nine tenths seen once; the top ten hold about 1.7%.

The chain links TRBV29-1 to TRBJ2-1; 12 positions agree with TRBD2. This TCR was recovered from a woman between 25 and 40 years old who had recovered from COVID-19. The sequencing input was PBMCs or T cells enriched from blood (not recorded which). In DNA, the CDR3 is TGCAGCGTGGCTGGACTAGCGGGGAGCAATGAGCAGTTCTTC. It specifies CSVAGLAGSNEQFF.